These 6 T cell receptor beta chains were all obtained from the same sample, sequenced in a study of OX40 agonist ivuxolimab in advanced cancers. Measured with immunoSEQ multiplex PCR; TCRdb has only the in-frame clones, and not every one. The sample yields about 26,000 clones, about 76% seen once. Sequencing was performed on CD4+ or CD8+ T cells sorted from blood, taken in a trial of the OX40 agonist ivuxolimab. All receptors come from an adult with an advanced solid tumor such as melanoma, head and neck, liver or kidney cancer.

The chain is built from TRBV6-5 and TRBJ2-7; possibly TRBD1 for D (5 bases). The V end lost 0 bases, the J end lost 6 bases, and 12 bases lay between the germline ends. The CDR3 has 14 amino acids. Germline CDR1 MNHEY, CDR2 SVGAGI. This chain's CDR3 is CASSYSTGAFEQYF. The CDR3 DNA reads TGTGCCAGCAGTTACTCGACTGGGGCTTTCGAGCAGTACTTC.

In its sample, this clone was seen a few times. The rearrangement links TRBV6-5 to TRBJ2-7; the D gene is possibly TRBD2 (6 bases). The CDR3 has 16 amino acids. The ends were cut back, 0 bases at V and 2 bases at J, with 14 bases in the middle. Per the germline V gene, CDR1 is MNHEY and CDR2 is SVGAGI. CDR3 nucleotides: TGTGCCAGCAGTTACTCCATCGGGACGGGGGCCTACGAGCAGTACTTC. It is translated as CASSYSIGTGAYEQYF.

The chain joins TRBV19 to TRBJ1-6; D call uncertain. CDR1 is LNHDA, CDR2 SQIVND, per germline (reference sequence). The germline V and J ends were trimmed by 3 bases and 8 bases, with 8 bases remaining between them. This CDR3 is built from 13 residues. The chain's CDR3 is CASSIVGYSPLHF. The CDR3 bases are TGTGCCAGTAGTATCGTGGGGTATTCACCCCTCCACTTT.

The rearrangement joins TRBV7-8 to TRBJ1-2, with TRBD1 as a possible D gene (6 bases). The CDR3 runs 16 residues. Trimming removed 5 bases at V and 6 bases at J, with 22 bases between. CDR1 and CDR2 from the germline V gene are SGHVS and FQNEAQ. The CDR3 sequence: CASSMLGPGGTNGYTF. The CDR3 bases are TGTGCCAGCAGCATGCTCGGCCCCGGAGGGACAAATGGCTACACCTTC.

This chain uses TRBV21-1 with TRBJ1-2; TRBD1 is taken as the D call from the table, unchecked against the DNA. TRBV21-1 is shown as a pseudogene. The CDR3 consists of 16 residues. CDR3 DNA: TGTGCCAGCAGCAAAGCCTTGTTCGACAGTAACTATGGCTACACCTTC. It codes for CASSKALFDSNYGYTF.

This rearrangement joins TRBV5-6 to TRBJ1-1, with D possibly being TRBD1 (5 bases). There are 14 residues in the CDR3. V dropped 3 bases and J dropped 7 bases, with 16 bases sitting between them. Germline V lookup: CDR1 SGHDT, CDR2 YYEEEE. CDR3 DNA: TGTGCCAGCAGCTGGGGGACGGGGCGAGTTGAAGCTTTCTTT. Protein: CASSWGTGRVEAFF. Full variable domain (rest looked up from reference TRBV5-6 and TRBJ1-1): DAGVTQSPTHLIKTRGQQVTLRCSPKSGHDTVSWYQQALGQGPQFIFQYYEEEERQRGNFPDRFSGHQFPNYSSELNVNALLLGDSALYLCASSWGTGRVEAFFGQGTRLTVV.